Listed here is a single T cell receptor beta chain. How the authors handled the data: Estimated nucleated cell counts came from reference gene primer amplification. The protocol was immunoSEQ multiplex PCR, while the TCRdb copy is restricted to in-frame clones and leaves out a portion. D and trimming were read from the DNA, whereas the V and J calls and clone size are those reported in that table. This sample carries around 100,000 clones, about 87% of them seen once, and the ten largest clones take 10% to 15%. The CDR3 has 13 residues. Trimming cost V 7 bases and J 4 bases; bases outside gene matches: 2. Per germline, CDR1 SGHDT and CDR2 YYEEEE. This entry is derived from a study of blood T cell repertoires in COVID-19. The wider study: Acute and convalescent COVID-19 specimens originated in the United States, Italy and Spain. T cells, B-cell-depleted T cells, or PBMCs supplied cDNA or gDNA.

Sequences were obtained from peripheral blood. This sequence was found in a human donor in a cohort sampled during active or convalescent COVID-19. The chain uses TRBV5-6 and TRBJ1-4; TRBD1 matches at 9 bases. The CDR3 reads CASGQGLNEKLFF. In DNA, the CDR3 is TGTGCCAGCGGACAGGGGCTTAATGAAAAACTGTTTTTT.